This record looks at one TCR beta chain sequence and its context. Its antigen is still unknown. No base quality values were provided; no much bigger clone lies one nucleotide off. Inclusive of the bounding cysteine and phenylalanine, the CDR3 is 14 residues long. The only DNA kept is the CDR3, 42 bases in frame from the first base. Compared with germline, V lacks 5 bases and J lacks 8 bases; bases without a gene match: 13. The germline V gene yields SQVTM for CDR1 and ANQGSEA for CDR2. The immunoSEQ Assay, a bias-controlled multiplex PCR, was used to amplify TCRbeta CDR3 regions from genomic DNA. Processing in the source paper ran as follows. The number of nucleated cells in each sample was estimated from the amplification of reference gene primers within the assay. Sequence reads were collapsed and filtered to measure the absolute abundance of every unique TCRbeta CDR3 rearrangement. For each sample, productive Simpson clonality was calculated as the square root of Simpson's diversity index over productive rearrangements. The clones in this table, taken by TCRdb from immuneACCESS, are in-frame only. Not every clone is retained; where verified, under half of the shortfall comes from an unresolved V gene, and the cause of the rest is unknown. The V and J calls and clone size come from that table; D and trimming were worked out from the DNA. In this sample the table shows a few hundred thousand clones, 85% to 90% of which occur a single time. Clones ranked in the top ten supply approximately 9.3% of the sample.

Participants in the prospective study were enrolled through a virtual design, were aged roughly 18 to 100 years, and lived in approximately 25 United States geographic areas. Cohort assignment in the prospective study relied on participant-reported clinical history from a screening survey and a study questionnaire. Recovered participants in ImmuneRACE Cohort 3 were defined as having two consecutive negative NP/OP PCR tests, clearance from a healthcare professional, or resolution of symptoms. Each participant in the prospective study had whole blood, serum and a nasopharyngeal or oropharyngeal swab collected by mobile phlebotomists. Prospective study participants could optionally give additional blood draws and questionnaires over a roughly two-month period. Blood samples from the prospective study were shipped frozen or at room temperature prior to DNA extraction. The data derive from a study of blood T cell repertoires in COVID-19 (TCRdb year 2020). With regard to the full study: Samples covering the acute and convalescent phases of COVID-19 were provided by collaborators in the United States, Italy and Spain. The material from the prospective study consisted of cDNA or gDNA derived from T cells, B-cell-depleted T cells, or PBMCs. Subjects who had been exposed to COVID-19, were actively infected with it, or had recovered from it provided the deeply sampled blood TCRbeta repertoires that made up the dataset. The repertoires were released in a freely available public database meant as a resource for research on the immune response to SARS-CoV-2. The samples were drawn from the first 160 participants of the ongoing ImmuneRACE study and from roughly 1,300 subjects provided by 6 global collaborators. Sample metadata almost always included a de-identified subject ID, COVID-19 status, age in years and sex. Where available, HLA class I and class II types were obtained from metadata supplied by the sample provider rather than from assay-based typing.

On the study overall, not on this receptor specifically: The amount of clinical and demographic metadata varied by source and participant and was provided uncurated.

Material: PBMCs or T cells enriched from blood (not recorded which). The chain is made from TRBV29-1 and TRBJ2-3, with TRBD2 matching 7 junction bases. This sequence was found in a woman in her forties or fifties who had recovered from COVID-19. This receptor has the CDR3 CSVSSGGVGGTQYF. In nucleotide form, the sequence is TGCAGCGTTTCATCGGGGGGTGTAGGAGGTACGCAGTATTTT.